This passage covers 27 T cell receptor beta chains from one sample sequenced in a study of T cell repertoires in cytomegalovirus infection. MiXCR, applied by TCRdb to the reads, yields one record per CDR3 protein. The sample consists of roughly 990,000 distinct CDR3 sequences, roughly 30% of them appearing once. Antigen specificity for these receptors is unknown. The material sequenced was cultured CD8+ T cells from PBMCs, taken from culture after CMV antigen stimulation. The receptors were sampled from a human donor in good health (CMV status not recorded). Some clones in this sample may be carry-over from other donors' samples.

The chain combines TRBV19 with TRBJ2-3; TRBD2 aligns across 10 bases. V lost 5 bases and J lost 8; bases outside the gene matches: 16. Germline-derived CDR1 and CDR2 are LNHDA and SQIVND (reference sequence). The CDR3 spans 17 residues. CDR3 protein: CASSGRTSGADIITQYF. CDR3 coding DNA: TGTGCCAGTAGTGGACGCACTAGCGGGGCCGACATTATTACGCAGTATTTT. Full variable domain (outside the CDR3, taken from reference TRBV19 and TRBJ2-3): DGGITQSPKYLFRKEGQNVTLSCEQNLNHDAMYWYRQDPGQGLRLIYYSQIVNDFQKGDIAEGYSVSREKKESFPLTVTSAQKNPTAFYLCASSGRTSGADIITQYFGPGTRLTVL.

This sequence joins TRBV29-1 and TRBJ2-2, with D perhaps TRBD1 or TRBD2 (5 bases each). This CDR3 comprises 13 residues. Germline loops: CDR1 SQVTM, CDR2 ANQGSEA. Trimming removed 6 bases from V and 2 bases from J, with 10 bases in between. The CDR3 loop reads CSVRDANTGELFF. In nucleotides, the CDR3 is TGCAGCGTCCGGGACGCAAACACCGGGGAGCTGTTTTTT.

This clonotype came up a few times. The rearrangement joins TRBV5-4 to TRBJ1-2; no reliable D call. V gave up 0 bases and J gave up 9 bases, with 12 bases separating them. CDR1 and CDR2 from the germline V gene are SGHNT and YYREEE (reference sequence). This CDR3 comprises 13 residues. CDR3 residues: CASSLGGEARYTF. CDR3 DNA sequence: TGTGCCAGCAGCTTGGGGGGTGAAGCTCGCTACACCTTC.

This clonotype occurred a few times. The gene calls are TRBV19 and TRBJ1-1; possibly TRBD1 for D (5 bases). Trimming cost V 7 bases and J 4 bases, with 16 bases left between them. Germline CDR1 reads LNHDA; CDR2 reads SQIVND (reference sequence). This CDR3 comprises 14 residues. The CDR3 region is CASKIGASGTEAFF. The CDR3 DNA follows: TGTGCCAGTAAAATCGGGGCATCGGGCACTGAAGCTTTCTTT.

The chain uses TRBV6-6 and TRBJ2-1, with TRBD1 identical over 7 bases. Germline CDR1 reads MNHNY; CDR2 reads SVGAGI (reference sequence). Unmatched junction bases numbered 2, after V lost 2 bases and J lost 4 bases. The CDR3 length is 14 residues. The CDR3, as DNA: TGTGCCAGCAGTTACGGGGACAGATACAATGAGCAGTTCTTC. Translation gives CASSYGDRYNEQFF.

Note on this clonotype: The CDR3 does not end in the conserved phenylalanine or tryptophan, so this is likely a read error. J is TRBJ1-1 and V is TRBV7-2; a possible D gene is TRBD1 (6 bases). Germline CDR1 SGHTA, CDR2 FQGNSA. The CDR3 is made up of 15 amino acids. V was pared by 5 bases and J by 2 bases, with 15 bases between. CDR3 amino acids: CASSETGEQNTEAFS. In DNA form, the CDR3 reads TGTGCCAGCAGCGAGACAGGAGAACAAAACACTGAAGCTTTCTCT.

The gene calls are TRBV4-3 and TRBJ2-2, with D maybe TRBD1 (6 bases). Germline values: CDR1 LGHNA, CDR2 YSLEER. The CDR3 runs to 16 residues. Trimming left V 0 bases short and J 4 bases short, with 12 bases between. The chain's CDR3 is CASSQDWQGSTGELFF. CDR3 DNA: TGCGCCAGCAGCCAAGATTGGCAGGGGTCCACCGGGGAGCTGTTTTTT.

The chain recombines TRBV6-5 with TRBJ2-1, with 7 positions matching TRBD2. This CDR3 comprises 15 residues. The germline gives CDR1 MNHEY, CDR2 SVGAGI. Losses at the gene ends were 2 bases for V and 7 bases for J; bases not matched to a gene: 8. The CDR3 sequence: CASSYVSGVTNEQFF. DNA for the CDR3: TGTGCCAGCAGTTACGTGAGCGGGGTCACTAATGAGCAGTTCTTC.

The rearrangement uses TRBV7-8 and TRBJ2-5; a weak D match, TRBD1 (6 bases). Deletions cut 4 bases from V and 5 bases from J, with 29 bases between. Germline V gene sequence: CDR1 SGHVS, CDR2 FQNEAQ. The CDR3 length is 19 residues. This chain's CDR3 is CASSYNGMSRTEFWETQYF. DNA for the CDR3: TGTGCCAGCAGCTACAACGGGATGTCGAGGACAGAGTTTTGGGAGACCCAGTACTTC.

As DNA, the CDR3 is TGTGCCAGCTCACCGGACAGGATAGACCAGCCCCAGCATTTT. Amino acids: CASSPDRIDQPQHF. The J gene is TRBJ1-5, the V gene TRBV18, with TRBD1 identical over 7 bases. This CDR3 has 14 amino acids. V was pared by 3 bases and J by 7 bases, with 6 bases of the junction left unmatched. Germline CDR1 is KGHSH and CDR2 is LQKENI. The full variable domain, with the rest looked up from reference TRBV18 and TRBJ1-5, is NAGVMQNPRHLVRRRGQEARLRCSPMKGHSHVYWYRQLPEEGLKFMVYLQKENIIDESGMPKERFSAEFPKEGPSILRIQQVVRGDSAAYFCASSPDRIDQPQHFGDGTRLSIL.

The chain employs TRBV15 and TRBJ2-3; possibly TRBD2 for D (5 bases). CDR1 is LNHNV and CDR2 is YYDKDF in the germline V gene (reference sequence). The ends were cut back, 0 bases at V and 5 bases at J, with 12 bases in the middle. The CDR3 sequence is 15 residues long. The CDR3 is CATSRDRGLGDTQYF. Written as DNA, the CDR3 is TGTGCCACCAGCAGAGATCGGGGTCTTGGAGATACGCAGTATTTT.

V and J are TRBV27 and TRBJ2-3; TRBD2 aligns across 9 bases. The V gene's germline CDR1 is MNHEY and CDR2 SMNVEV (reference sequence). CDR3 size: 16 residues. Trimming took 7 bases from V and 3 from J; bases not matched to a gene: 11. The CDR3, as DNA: TGTGCCAGCAATCCCCCCGGGCTAGCGGGGACAGATACGCAGTATTTT. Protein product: CASNPPGLAGTDTQYF.

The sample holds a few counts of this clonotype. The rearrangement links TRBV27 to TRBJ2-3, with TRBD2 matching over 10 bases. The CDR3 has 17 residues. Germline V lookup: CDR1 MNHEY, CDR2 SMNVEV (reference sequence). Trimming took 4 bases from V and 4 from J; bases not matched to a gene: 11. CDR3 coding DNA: TGTGCCAGCAGTTCCCCCTACAGCGGGGGGGCCTCAGATACGCAGTATTTT. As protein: CASSSPYSGGASDTQYF.

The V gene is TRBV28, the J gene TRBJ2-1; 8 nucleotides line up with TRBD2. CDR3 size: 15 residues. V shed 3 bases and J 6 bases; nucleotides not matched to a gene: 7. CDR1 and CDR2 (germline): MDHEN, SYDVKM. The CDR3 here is CASSFEASGLNEQFF. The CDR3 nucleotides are TGTGCCAGCAGTTTTGAGGCTAGCGGGCTCAATGAGCAGTTCTTC.

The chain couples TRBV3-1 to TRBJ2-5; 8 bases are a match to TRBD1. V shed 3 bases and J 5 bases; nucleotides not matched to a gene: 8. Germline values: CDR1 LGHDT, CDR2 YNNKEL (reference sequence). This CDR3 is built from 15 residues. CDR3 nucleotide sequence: TGTGCCAGCAGCCAGGAGACAGGGGAGAAGGAGACCCAGTACTTC. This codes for CASSQETGEKETQYF.

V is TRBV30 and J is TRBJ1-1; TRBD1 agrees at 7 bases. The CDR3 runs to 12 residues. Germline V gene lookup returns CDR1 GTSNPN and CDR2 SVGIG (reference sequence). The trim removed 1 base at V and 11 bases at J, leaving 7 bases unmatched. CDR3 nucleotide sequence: TGTGCCTGGAGTGCGAGGAGGGGGCAGGCTTTCTTT. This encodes CAWSARRGQAFF.

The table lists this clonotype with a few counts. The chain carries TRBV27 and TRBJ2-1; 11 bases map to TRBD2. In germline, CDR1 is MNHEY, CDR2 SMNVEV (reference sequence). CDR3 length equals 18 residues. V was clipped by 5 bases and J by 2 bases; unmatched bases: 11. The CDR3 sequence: CASSPKPRGLAAYNEQFF. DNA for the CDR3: TGTGCCAGCAGTCCAAAACCCCGGGGACTAGCGGCCTACAATGAGCAGTTCTTC.

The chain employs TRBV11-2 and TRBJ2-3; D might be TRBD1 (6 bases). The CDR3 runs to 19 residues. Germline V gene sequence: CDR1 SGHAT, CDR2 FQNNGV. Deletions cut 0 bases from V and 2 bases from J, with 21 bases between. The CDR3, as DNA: TGTGCCAGCAGCTTAGATGTGTTCGGGACACCCGGATACACAGATACGCAGTATTTT. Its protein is CASSLDVFGTPGYTDTQYF.

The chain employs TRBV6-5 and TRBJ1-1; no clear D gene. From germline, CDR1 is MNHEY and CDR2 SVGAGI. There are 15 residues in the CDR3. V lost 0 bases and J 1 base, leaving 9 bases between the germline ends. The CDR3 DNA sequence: TGTGCCAGCAGTTACTCGCGGTACCAGAACACTGAAGCTTTCTTT. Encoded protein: CASSYSRYQNTEAFF.

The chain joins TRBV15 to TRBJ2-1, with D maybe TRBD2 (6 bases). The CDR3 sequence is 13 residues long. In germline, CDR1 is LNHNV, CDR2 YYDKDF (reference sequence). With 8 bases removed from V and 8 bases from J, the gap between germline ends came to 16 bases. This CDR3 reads CATGNREWDEQFF. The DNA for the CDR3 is TGTGCCACCGGAAACCGGGAGTGGGATGAGCAGTTCTTC.

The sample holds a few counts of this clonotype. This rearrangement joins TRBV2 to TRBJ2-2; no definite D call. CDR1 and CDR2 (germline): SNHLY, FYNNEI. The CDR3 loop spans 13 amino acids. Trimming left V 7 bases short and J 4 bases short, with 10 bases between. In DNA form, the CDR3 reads TGTGCCAGCAAAAGGAAGATCACCGGGGAGCTGTTTTTT. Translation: CASKRKITGELFF.

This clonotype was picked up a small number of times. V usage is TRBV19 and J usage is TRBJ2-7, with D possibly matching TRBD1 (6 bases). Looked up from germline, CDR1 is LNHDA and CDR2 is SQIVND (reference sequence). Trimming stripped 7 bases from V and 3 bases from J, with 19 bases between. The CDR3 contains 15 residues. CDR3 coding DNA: TGTGCCAGTAACCCATTATCGGACAGCCTCTACGAGCAGTACGTC. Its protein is CASNPLSDSLYEQYV.

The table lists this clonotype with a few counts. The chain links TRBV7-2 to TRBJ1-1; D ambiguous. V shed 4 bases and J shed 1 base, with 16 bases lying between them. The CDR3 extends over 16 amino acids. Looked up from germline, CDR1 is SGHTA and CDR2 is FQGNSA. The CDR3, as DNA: TGTGCCAGCAGCTCCACGCCTGGCCCGGCGAACACTGAAGCTTTCTTT. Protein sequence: CASSSTPGPANTEAFF. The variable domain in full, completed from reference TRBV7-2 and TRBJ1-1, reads GAGVSQSPSNKVTEKGKDVELRCDPISGHTALYWYRQSLGQGLEFLIYFQGNSAPDKSGLPSDRFSAERTGGSVSTLTIQRTQQEDSAVYLCASSSTPGPANTEAFFGQGTRLTVV.

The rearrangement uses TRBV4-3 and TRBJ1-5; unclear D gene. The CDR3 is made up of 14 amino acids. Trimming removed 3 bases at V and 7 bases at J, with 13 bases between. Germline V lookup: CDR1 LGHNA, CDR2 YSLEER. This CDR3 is CASSQARGGQPQHF. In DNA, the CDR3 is TGCGCCAGCAGCCAGGCACGCGGCGGACAGCCCCAGCATTTT.

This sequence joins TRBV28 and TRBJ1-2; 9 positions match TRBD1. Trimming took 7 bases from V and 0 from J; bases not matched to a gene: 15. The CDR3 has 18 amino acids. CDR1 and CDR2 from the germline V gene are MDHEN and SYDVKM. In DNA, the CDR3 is TGTGCCAGCACCTTTCGGGACAGGGTACTTTGGGCTAACTATGGCTACACCTTC. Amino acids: CASTFRDRVLWANYGYTF.

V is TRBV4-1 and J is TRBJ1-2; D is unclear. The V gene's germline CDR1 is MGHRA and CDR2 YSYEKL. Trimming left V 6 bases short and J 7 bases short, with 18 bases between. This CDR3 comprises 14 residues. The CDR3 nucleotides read TGCGCCAGCAGTCTTGACGCGGGGAACCGTGGCTACACCTTC. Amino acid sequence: CASSLDAGNRGYTF.

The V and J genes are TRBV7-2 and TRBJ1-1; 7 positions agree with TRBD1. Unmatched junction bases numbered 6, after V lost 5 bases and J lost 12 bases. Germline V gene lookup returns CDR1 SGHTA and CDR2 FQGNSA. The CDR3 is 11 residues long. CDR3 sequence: CASSARQGTFF. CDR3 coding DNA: TGTGCCAGCAGCGCCCGACAGGGCACTTTCTTT.